This entry lists 19 T cell receptor beta chains sequenced from one sample in a study of T cells after yellow fever vaccination. From the 5' RACE reads, TCRdb called clonotypes with MiXCR, one entry per CDR3 protein. The table records some 500,000 distinct CDR3 sequences, approximately 15% of them present only once. The sample in question was PBMCs, obtained on the day of the yellow fever booster vaccination. These receptors came from a man aged 25-45 years who received the YFV17D yellow fever vaccine.

The table lists this clonotype with a few counts. The chain combines TRBV12-3 or TRBV12-4 with TRBJ2-5, with D possibly being TRBD2 (6 bases). Trimming pared 6 bases from V and 5 bases from J, leaving 16 bases between. The CDR3 totals 14 residues. The chain's CDR3 is CASSRSTSPETQYF. The CDR3 coding sequence is TGTGCCAGCAGCCGTTCGACTAGTCCCGAGACCCAGTACTTC.

In its sample, this clonotype was seen a few times. The CDR3 coding sequence is TGCGCCAGCAGGCAGCGGGGGGGATGGTACGAGCAGTACTTC. It codes for CASRQRGGWYEQYF. The rearrangement uses TRBV23-1 and TRBJ2-7, with 10 bases fitting TRBD2. TRBV23-1 has ORF status, its function being uncertain. Losses at the gene ends were 6 bases for V and 4 bases for J; bases not matched to a gene: 6. The CDR3 is made up of 14 amino acids.

This clonotype was seen only a few times. The chain couples TRBV7-2 to TRBJ2-4, with D perhaps matching TRBD2 (5 bases). V dropped 2 bases and J dropped 9 bases, with 8 bases sitting between them. In germline, CDR1 is SGHTA, CDR2 FQGNSA. This CDR3 region has 12 residues. The CDR3 bases are TGTGCCAGCAGCTTATCGGGGAGCATTCAGTACTTC. Its translation: CASSLSGSIQYF.

The gene calls are TRBV19 and TRBJ2-5, with D perhaps assigned TRBD1 or TRBD2 (5 bases each). V was trimmed by 5 bases and J by 4 bases, leaving 20 bases between them. CDR1 is LNHDA and CDR2 is SQIVND in the germline V gene (reference sequence). The CDR3 is 16 amino acids. CDR3 DNA sequence: TGTGCCAGTAGTGGGAAGAGCGGCAGGGAAGGAGAGACCCAGTACTTC. Translation gives CASSGKSGREGETQYF.

The chain is built from TRBV3-1 and TRBJ2-1, with unresolved D. Trimming took 3 bases from V and 2 from J, leaving 11 bases between them. This CDR3 is 15 amino acids long. Germline lookup yields CDR1 LGHDT and CDR2 YNNKEL (reference sequence). The CDR3 DNA reads TGTGCCAGCAGCCATGTTCGCGGAACCTACAATGAGCAGTTCTTC. This sequence encodes CASSHVRGTYNEQFF.

This clonotype has just a few counts. The J gene is TRBJ2-1, the V gene TRBV10-3; D gene uncertain. The V and J ends lost 0 bases and 2 bases respectively, with 11 bases between them. CDR3 size: 16 residues. Germline loops: CDR1 ENHRY, CDR2 SYGVKD. The CDR3 DNA sequence: TGTGCCATCAGTGAGTCCGGCGGATTAACCTACAATGAGCAGTTCTTC. Translating it yields CAISESGGLTYNEQFF.

V and J are TRBV27 and TRBJ2-2; D is unresolved. V shed 4 bases and J shed 6 bases, with 6 bases lying between them. The CDR3 is 12 residues long. Germline V gene sequence: CDR1 MNHEY, CDR2 SMNVEV (reference sequence). CDR3 nucleotides: TGTGCCAGCAGTTGGGTCGCCGGGGAGCTGTTTTTT. Translation: CASSWVAGELFF.

This chain uses TRBV20-1 with TRBJ2-7; 8 positions agree with TRBD1. Germline V gene data show CDR1 as DFQATT and CDR2 as SNEGSKA (reference sequence). J was trimmed by 4 bases and V by 1 base; bases with no gene match: 6. This CDR3 has 14 amino acids. The CDR3 loop is CSARVGTGQYEQYF. The CDR3 nucleotides read TGCAGTGCTAGAGTAGGGACAGGCCAATACGAGCAGTACTTC.

This clonotype turned up a few times. This CDR3 reads CASSLGHPSSGANVLTF. Here the CDR3 DNA reads TGCGCCAGCTCCCTGGGACATCCTAGCTCTGGGGCCAACGTCCTGACTTTC. The chain is built from TRBV5-1 and TRBJ2-6; D possibly corresponds to TRBD1 (6 bases). CDR1 and CDR2 from the germline V gene are SGHRS and YFSETQ. This CDR3 has 17 residues. Trimming stripped 7 bases from V and 0 bases from J, with 17 bases between.

The chain uses TRBV12-3 or TRBV12-4 and TRBJ2-3; 9 positions agree with TRBD2. Trimming took 6 bases from V and 5 from J; bases not matched to a gene: 15. CDR3 length: 17 residues. The CDR3 loop is CASSLAGGPGAGDTQYF. For the CDR3, the DNA is TGTGCCAGCAGCCTCGCGGGAGGGCCTGGGGCAGGAGATACGCAGTATTTT.

The rearrangement links TRBV20-1 to TRBJ2-1; 8 bases are shared with TRBD1. This CDR3 contains 18 residues. Germline V gene lookup returns CDR1 DFQATT and CDR2 SNEGSKA (reference sequence). V lost 6 bases to trimming and J lost 0 bases; unmatched junction nucleotides: 16. The CDR3 DNA is TGCAGTGCCGGGGGACAGGCAACAGCGGTTAGCTCCTACAATGAGCAGTTCTTC. Translation gives CSAGGQATAVSSYNEQFF.

This clonotype was detected only a few times. The chain carries TRBV20-1 and TRBJ2-4, with 8 bases that match TRBD1. In germline, CDR1 is DFQATT, CDR2 SNEGSKA (reference sequence). Trimming removed 1 base from V and 4 bases from J; junction bases left unmatched: 9. The CDR3 length is 16 residues. The CDR3 DNA follows: TGCAGTGCTAGAGTTCCCGGACAGGGATGGAAAAACATTCAGTACTTC. Translation: CSARVPGQGWKNIQYF.

This chain connects TRBV6-1 to TRBJ2-7, with 9 bases fitting TRBD1. Germline CDR1 MNHNS, CDR2 SASEGT. CDR3 length: 14 residues. With 5 bases clipped from V and 6 bases from J, the junction kept 8 bases outside the gene matches. CDR3 sequence (DNA): TGTGCCAGCAGTAGACCCGGGACAGGGACCGAGCAGTACTTC. It encodes CASSRPGTGTEQYF.

The V gene is TRBV10-3, the J gene TRBJ2-7; 11 positions match TRBD2. V shed 8 bases and J 6 bases; nucleotides not matched to a gene: 9. CDR3 length: 14 residues. CDR1 and CDR2 (germline): ENHRY, SYGVKD. The CDR3 region has the DNA TGTGCCATCGGCGGGACTAGCGGAGTTTTCGAGCAGTACTTC. The encoded protein is CAIGGTSGVFEQYF.

The CDR3 nucleotides are TGTGCCAGTAGGAAGAGCGGGAGAGGTCAAGAGACCCAGTACTTC. Its protein is CASRKSGRGQETQYF. The chain is built from TRBV19 and TRBJ2-5; 8 bases agree with TRBD2. The CDR3 is 15 amino acids. Germline V lookup: CDR1 LNHDA, CDR2 SQIVND (reference sequence). The V gene end was trimmed by 6 bases and the J gene end by 2 bases; junction bases not matched to a gene: 8.

In this sample, this clonotype turned up a few times. The V and J genes are TRBV6-1 and TRBJ2-4; D ambiguous. CDR1 is MNHNS, CDR2 SASEGT, per germline. V dropped 4 bases and J dropped 0 bases, with 7 bases sitting between them. This CDR3 has 14 amino acids. The CDR3 here is CASSVQPAKNIQYF. In DNA form, the CDR3 reads TGTGCCAGCAGTGTCCAGCCAGCCAAAAACATTCAGTACTTC.

CDR3 nucleotide sequence: TGCGCCAGCAGCCAAGTCCCGGGTGGGGACTACGAGCAGTACTTC. This encodes CASSQVPGGDYEQYF. The chain links TRBV4-3 to TRBJ2-7; no definite D call. The CDR3 spans 15 residues. CDR1 and CDR2 (germline): LGHNA, YSLEER. Trimming shortened V by 1 base and J by 3 bases, and 13 bases separated the two germline ends.

This clonotype was detected many times. This sequence joins TRBV6-2 or TRBV6-3 and TRBJ2-2; D ambiguous. Germline lookup yields CDR1 MNHEY and CDR2 SVGEGT. CDR3 length equals 15 residues. V was pared by 7 bases and J by 0 bases, with 12 bases between. The CDR3 region has the DNA TGTGCCAGCAAGAGAATATCCGCGAACACCGGGGAGCTGTTTTTT. Protein sequence: CASKRISANTGELFF.

The chain has TRBV7-8 and TRBJ1-4; D gene ambiguous. V lost 1 base and J 14 bases, leaving 11 bases between the germline ends. This CDR3 is built from 12 residues. Germline V lookup: CDR1 SGHVS, CDR2 FQNEAQ. The CDR3 sequence: CASSLGSRGLFF. CDR3 nucleotides: TGTGCCAGCAGCTTAGGATCCCGAGGGCTGTTTTTT.